This T cell receptor beta chain was identified during a study of T cell responses to AZD1222 COVID-19 vaccine. Study-level background: Second-dose timings of about 4 or about 12 weeks were pooled.

TCRdb's table, derived via immunoSEQ multiplex PCR, lists solely in-frame clones and lacks some. The table records about 88,000 clones, 90% to 95% of them present only once. Germline values: CDR1 SNHLY, CDR2 FYNNEI. With 10 bases removed from V and 7 bases from J, the gap between germline ends came to 20 bases. The CDR3 loop spans 14 amino acids. With regard to this clone: Its antigen is currently unknown.

Study observations and caveats: Seropositive at baseline were only six AZD1222 recipients.

Sequencing used peripheral blood, obtained on day 0 of AZD1222 vaccination. The TCR comes from an adult in good health. The genes are TRBV2 and TRBJ2-1; TRBD2 is a possible D gene (6 bases). The CDR3 DNA follows: TGTGCCACCGTTTCCCGGAGGGCCTCGAATGAGCAGTTCTTC. Its protein is CATVSRRASNEQFF.